A single TCR beta chain is shown here with its context. Its antigen is unidentified. The entry originates in a study of T cells after yellow fever vaccination. For the study at large: For low cell numbers, libraries were made with SMART-Seq v4 Ultra Low Input. The study's findings and limits: The study found a weaker secondary response that peaked faster, day 5 versus 15. Booster samples showed a return of most primary-vaccination clones (around 96% CD4, about 87% CD8).

A 5'RACE template-switching step, the method used to make TCR cDNA, added a universal primer site and UMIs. TCRdb analysed the 5' RACE reads with MiXCR anew, one entry per CDR3 protein. The table includes about 300,000 distinct CDR3 sequences, about 10% detected once. The source of this sequence is a man between 18 and 35 years old who received the YFV17D yellow fever vaccine. Here the sequenced sample was CD4+ T cells sorted from PBMCs, taken 5 days after the yellow fever booster vaccination.

CDR3 amino acids: CASSLARLAGGNEQFF. The CDR3 DNA is TGCGCCAGCAGCTTGGCTCGGCTAGCGGGGGGCAATGAGCAGTTCTTC. This chain joins TRBV5-1 and TRBJ2-1; 11 nucleotides match TRBD2. Germline V CDR1 and CDR2: SGHRS, YFSETQ. J gave up 6 bases and V 0 bases, and 5 bases lay outside the gene matches. The CDR3 loop spans 16 amino acids.